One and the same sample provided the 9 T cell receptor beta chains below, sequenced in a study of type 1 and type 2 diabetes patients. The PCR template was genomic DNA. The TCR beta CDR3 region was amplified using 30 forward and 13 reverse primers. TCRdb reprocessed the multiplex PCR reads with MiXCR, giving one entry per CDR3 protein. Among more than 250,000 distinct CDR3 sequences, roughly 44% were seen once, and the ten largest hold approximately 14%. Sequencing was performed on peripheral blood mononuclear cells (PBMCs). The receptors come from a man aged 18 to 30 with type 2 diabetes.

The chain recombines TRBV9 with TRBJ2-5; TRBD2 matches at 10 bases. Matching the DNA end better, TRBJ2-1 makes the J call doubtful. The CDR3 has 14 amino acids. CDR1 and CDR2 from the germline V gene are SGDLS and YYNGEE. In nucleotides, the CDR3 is TGTGCCAGCAGCTATAGGACTAGCGGCGGTGAGCAGTTCTTC. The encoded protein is CASSYRTSGGEQFF.

The CDR3: CASSLGQFTGELFF. CDR3 coding DNA: TGTGCCAGCAGCTTAGGACAGTTCACCGGGGAGCTGTTTTTT. This chain uses TRBV7-3 with TRBJ2-2, with a tentative D call TRBD1 (6 bases). Germline-derived CDR1 and CDR2 are SGHTA and FQGTGA. The CDR3 extends over 14 amino acids. The germline V and J ends were trimmed by 2 bases and 4 bases, with 8 bases remaining between them.

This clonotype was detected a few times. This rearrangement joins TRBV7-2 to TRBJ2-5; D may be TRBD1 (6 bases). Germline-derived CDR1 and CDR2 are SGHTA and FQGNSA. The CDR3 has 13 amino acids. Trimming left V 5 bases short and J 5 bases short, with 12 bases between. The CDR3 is CASSQQGRETQYF. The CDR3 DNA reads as TGTGCCAGCAGCCAACAGGGACGCGAGACCCAGTACTTC.

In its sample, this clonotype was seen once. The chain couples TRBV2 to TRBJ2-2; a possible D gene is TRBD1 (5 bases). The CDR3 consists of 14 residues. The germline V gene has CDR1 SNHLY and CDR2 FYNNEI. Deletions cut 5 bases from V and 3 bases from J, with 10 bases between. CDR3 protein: CASSPGHYTGELFF. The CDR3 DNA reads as TGTGCCAGCAGTCCCGGACACTACACCGGGGAGCTGTTTTTT.

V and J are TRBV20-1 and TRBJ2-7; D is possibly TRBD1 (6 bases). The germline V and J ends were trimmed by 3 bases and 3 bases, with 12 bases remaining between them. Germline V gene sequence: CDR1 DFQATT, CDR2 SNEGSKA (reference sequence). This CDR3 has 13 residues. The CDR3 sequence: CSASPRQDYEQYF. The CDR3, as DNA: TGCAGTGCTAGCCCCAGACAGGACTACGAGCAGTACTTC.

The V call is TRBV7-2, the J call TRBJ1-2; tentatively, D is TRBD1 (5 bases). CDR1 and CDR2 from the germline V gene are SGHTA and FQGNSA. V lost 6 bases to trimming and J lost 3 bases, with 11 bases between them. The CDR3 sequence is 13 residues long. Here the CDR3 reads CASSLGQDYGYTF. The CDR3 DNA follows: TGTGCCAGCAGTTTGGGGCAAGACTATGGCTACACCTTC.

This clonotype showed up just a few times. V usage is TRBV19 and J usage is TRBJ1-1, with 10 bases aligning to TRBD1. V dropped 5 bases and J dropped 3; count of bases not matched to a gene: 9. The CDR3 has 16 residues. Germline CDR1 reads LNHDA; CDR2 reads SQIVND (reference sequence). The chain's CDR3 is CASSPGQGRGYTEAFF. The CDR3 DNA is TGTGCCAGTAGTCCGGGACAGGGGAGAGGATACACTGAAGCTTTCTTT. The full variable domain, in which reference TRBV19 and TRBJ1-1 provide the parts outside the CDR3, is DGGITQSPKYLFRKEGQNVTLSCEQNLNHDAMYWYRQDPGQGLRLIYYSQIVNDFQKGDIAEGYSVSREKKESFPLTVTSAQKNPTAFYLCASSPGQGRGYTEAFFGQGTRLTVV.

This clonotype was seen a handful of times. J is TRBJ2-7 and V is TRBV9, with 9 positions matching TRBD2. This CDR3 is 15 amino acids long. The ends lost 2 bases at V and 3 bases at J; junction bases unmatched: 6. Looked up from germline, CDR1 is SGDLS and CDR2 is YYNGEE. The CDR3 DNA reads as TGTGCCAGCAGCGTCCGAGGGACTAGCAACTACGAGCAGTACTTC. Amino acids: CASSVRGTSNYEQYF.

CDR3 region: CASSLIGDSYEQYF. CDR3 DNA sequence: TGTGCCAGCAGCTTAATAGGGGATTCCTACGAGCAGTACTTC. The V gene is TRBV7-2, the J gene TRBJ2-7, with D possibly being TRBD1 (5 bases). The CDR3 loop spans 14 amino acids. Trimming took 2 bases from V and 1 from J, leaving 9 bases between them. Germline CDR1 and CDR2: SGHTA and FQGNSA.